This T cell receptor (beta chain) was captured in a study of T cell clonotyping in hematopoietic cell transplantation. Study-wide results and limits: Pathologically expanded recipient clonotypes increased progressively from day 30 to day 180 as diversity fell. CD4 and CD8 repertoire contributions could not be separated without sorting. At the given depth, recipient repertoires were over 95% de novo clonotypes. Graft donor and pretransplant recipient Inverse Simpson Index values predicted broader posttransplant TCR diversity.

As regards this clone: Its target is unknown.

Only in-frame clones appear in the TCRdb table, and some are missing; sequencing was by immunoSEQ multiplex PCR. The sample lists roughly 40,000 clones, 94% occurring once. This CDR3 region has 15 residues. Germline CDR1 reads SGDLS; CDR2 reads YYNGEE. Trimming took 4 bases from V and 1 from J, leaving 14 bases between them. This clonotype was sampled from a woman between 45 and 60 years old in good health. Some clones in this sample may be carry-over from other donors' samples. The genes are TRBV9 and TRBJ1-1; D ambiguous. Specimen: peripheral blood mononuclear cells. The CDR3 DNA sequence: TGTGCCAGCAGCCCTCCTGGGAAGGGGAACACTGAAGCTTTCTTT. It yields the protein CASSPPGKGNTEAFF.